The clone carrying this T cell receptor beta chain was counted a few times. This CDR3 spans 15 amino acids. Trimming pared 2 bases from V and 2 bases from J, leaving 11 bases between. CDR1 SGDLS and CDR2 YYNGEE come from the germline V gene. In the source study's methods: Nucleated cell counts were estimated from reference gene primer amplification. Method: immunoSEQ multiplex PCR; TCRdb's copy keeps in-frame clones and lacks some. V and J calls and clone size are as listed in that table; D and trimming were resolved from the DNA. The data hold approximately 120,000 clones, with approximately 83% observed a single time. This sample was taken from a study of blood T cell repertoires in COVID-19. Overall study: Spain, Italy and the United States supplied samples that represented acute and convalescent COVID-19. T cells, B-cell-depleted T cells, or PBMCs provided the cDNA or gDNA that served as material.

This receptor was identified in a woman of 80 years or more with acute or convalescent COVID-19. The rearrangement links TRBV9 to TRBJ1-5; D ambiguous. Sequences were obtained from peripheral blood. CDR3 in DNA: TGTGCCAGCAGCGTGGGAGGAGGCCGCAATCAGCCCCAGCATTTT. Protein: CASSVGGGRNQPQHF.